The T cell receptor beta chain described here comes from a study of CD8 T cells in Susac syndrome. Random hexamers were used to reverse transcribe the RNA input (roughly 0.5 to 1 ug). A multiplex approach, immunoSEQ multiplex PCR, amplified TCR beta CDR3 across 54 Vbeta and 13 Jbeta. MiXCR, applied by TCRdb to the immunoSEQ multiplex PCR reads, yields one record per CDR3 protein. The sample lists roughly 200,000 distinct CDR3 sequences; about 95% were seen once. Sequencing of TCR beta covered CD8+ and CD4+ T cells obtained from blood. Germline CDR1 is LNHNV and CDR2 is YYDKDF (reference sequence). CDR3 size: 15 residues. V dropped 2 bases and J dropped 4 bases, with 14 bases sitting between them.

Sequences were obtained from CD4+ T cells from PBMCs. This rearrangement joins TRBV15 to TRBJ1-2, with D hard to call. The TCR was taken from a human donor with multiple sclerosis. CDR3 DNA: TGTGCCACCAGCAGATTCCTCACGGGAGGCTATGGCTACACCTTC. Its protein is CATSRFLTGGYGYTF.